These 24 T cell receptor beta chains originate from one sample sequenced in a study of blood T cell repertoires in COVID-19. Repertoires were generated with immunoSEQ multiplex PCR, while TCRdb's copy carries only in-frame clones and drops some. The profile shows under 250,000 clones, 87% of them singletons. Sequencing was done on a sample of peripheral blood. The receptors stem from a man in his late teens or twenties with active or convalescent COVID-19.

In its sample, this clone was seen a few times. This chain links TRBV7-6 with TRBJ2-2; 9 bases agree with TRBD1. The V gene's germline CDR1 is SGHVS and CDR2 FNYEAQ. With 5 bases clipped from V and 5 bases from J, the junction kept 9 bases outside the gene matches. The CDR3 extends over 16 amino acids. This CDR3 reads CASSLRGQGTTGELFF. CDR3 nucleotide sequence: TGTGCCAGCAGCCTAAGGGGACAGGGAACGACCGGGGAGCTGTTTTTT. Full variable domain (remainder filled in from reference TRBV7-6 and TRBJ2-2): GAGVSQSPRYKVTKRGQDVALRCDPISGHVSLYWYRQALGQGPEFLTYFNYEAQQDKSGLPNDRFSAERPEGSISTLTIQRTEQRDSAMYRCASSLRGQGTTGELFFGEGSRLTVL.

The chain joins TRBV30 to TRBJ1-6; D remains unclear. CDR1 and CDR2 from the germline V gene are GTSNPN and SVGIG (reference sequence). The V and J ends lost 0 bases and 7 bases respectively, with 10 bases between them. The CDR3 totals 14 residues. This CDR3 reads CAWSVSNLNSPLHF. Written as DNA, the CDR3 is TGTGCCTGGAGTGTATCCAATCTAAATTCACCCCTCCACTTT.

The V and J genes are TRBV5-1 and TRBJ2-3, with 8 bases aligning to TRBD2. V lost 0 bases and J lost 2; bases outside the gene matches: 5. Germline V gives CDR1 SGHRS, CDR2 YFSETQ. The CDR3 is 16 amino acids. The CDR3 spells CASSLVDGGATDTQYF. Written as DNA, the CDR3 is TGCGCCAGCAGCTTGGTCGACGGGGGGGCCACAGATACGCAGTATTTT.

This rearrangement joins TRBV24-1 to TRBJ2-7; 8 bases agree with TRBD1. With V trimmed by 7 bases and J by 2 bases, 12 bases remained unmatched. The CDR3 is 16 amino acids. CDR1 KGHDR and CDR2 SFDVKD come from the germline V gene. The CDR3 loop reads CATRALQGANAYEQYF. CDR3 in DNA: TGTGCCACCAGGGCCCTTCAGGGGGCTAACGCCTACGAGCAGTACTTC.

The V call is TRBV5-1, the J call TRBJ2-1, with D possibly being TRBD1 (6 bases). CDR1 and CDR2 (germline): SGHRS, YFSETQ. Trimming cost V 4 bases and J 6 bases, with 17 bases left between them. CDR3 length: 15 amino acids. CDR3 protein: CASSPAWGLGNEQFF. The CDR3, as DNA: TGCGCCAGCAGCCCGGCGTGGGGGCTGGGCAATGAGCAGTTCTTC.

The chain uses TRBV19 and TRBJ1-2; 9 nucleotides line up with TRBD1. Germline loops: CDR1 LNHDA, CDR2 SQIVND (reference sequence). V gave up 3 bases and J gave up 8 bases; unmatched junction bases: 16. The CDR3 has 17 residues. Here the CDR3 DNA reads TGTGCCAGTAGTATTTATGTTACAGGGGGCGGCTCAGAAGGCTACACCTTC. Translation gives CASSIYVTGGGSEGYTF.

This clone has only a few counts. The chain recombines TRBV7-2 with TRBJ1-6, with D unresolved. The CDR3 runs 15 residues. Germline V gene data show CDR1 as SGHTA and CDR2 as FQGNSA. With 5 bases removed from V and 7 bases from J, the gap between germline ends came to 15 bases. The CDR3 spells CASSPRAGSNSPLHF. The CDR3 bases are TGTGCCAGCAGCCCCCGCGCGGGGTCAAATTCACCCCTCCACTTT.

This chain links TRBV5-4 with TRBJ2-3; 7 bases agree with TRBD2. The CDR3 totals 15 residues. V gave up 4 bases and J gave up 1 base; unmatched junction bases: 6. Germline assignment: CDR1 SGHNT and CDR2 YYREEE (reference sequence). The CDR3 loop is CASSITSAGTDTQYF. CDR3 coding DNA: TGTGCCAGCAGCATCACTAGCGCTGGCACAGATACGCAGTATTTT.

This chain uses TRBV11-1 with TRBJ2-1; a possible D gene is TRBD2 (6 bases). Between the trimmed V and J ends, which lost 5 bases and 6 bases, there was a span of 14 bases. CDR1 SGHAT and CDR2 FQDESV come from the germline V gene (reference sequence). The CDR3 runs to 14 residues. The CDR3 reads CASSQPPGVNEQFF. The CDR3 bases are TGTGCCAGCAGCCAGCCCCCGGGAGTCAATGAGCAGTTCTTC.

The chain is built from TRBV28 and TRBJ2-2; TRBD2 aligns across 9 bases. J lost 5 bases, V lost 2 bases, and 0 bases had no gene match. This CDR3 has 14 residues. Germline V gives CDR1 MDHEN, CDR2 SYDVKM. This CDR3 reads CASSLLAGTGELFF. The CDR3 coding sequence is TGTGCCAGCAGTTTACTAGCGGGAACCGGGGAGCTGTTTTTT.

The chain recombines TRBV29-1 with TRBJ2-4; the D gene is possibly TRBD1 (5 bases). This CDR3 spans 14 amino acids. The V gene's germline CDR1 is SQVTM and CDR2 ANQGSEA. Trimming pared 7 bases from V and 8 bases from J, leaving 21 bases between. CDR3 coding DNA: TGCAGCGCCTCCGATCACAACATCAGGGACATTCAGTACTTC. As protein: CSASDHNIRDIQYF.

The genes are TRBV2 and TRBJ2-7; tentative D call: TRBD2 (5 bases). This CDR3 contains 15 residues. Germline CDR1 SNHLY, CDR2 FYNNEI. Trimming shortened V by 6 bases and J by 0 bases, and 15 bases separated the two germline ends. CDR3: CASSPEIGSSYEQYF. DNA for the CDR3: TGTGCCAGCAGCCCTGAAATTGGGAGCTCCTACGAGCAGTACTTC.

The chain is built from TRBV19 and TRBJ2-6, with D possibly matching TRBD1 (6 bases). The CDR3 runs 15 residues. Germline CDR1 LNHDA, CDR2 SQIVND (reference sequence). V was pared by 4 bases and J by 5 bases, with 12 bases between. DNA for the CDR3: TGTGCCAGTAGTAGGGGGCGACTAAGGGCCAACGTCCTGACTTTC. It specifies CASSRGRLRANVLTF.

The gene calls are TRBV10-3 and TRBJ2-2, with D maybe TRBD1 (5 bases). Germline loops: CDR1 ENHRY, CDR2 SYGVKD. This CDR3 region has 14 residues. Trimming removed 0 bases at V and 6 bases at J, with 8 bases between. The CDR3 coding sequence is TGTGCCATCAGTGAGTCCCCAGGGTCCGGGGAGCTGTTTTTT. Protein: CAISESPGSGELFF.

The chain links TRBV28 to TRBJ2-6; D remains ambiguous. This CDR3 spans 15 amino acids. From germline, CDR1 is MDHEN and CDR2 SYDVKM. Trimming left V 1 base short and J 0 bases short, with 4 bases between. The chain's CDR3 is CASSLSISGANVLTF. CDR3 nucleotide sequence: TGTGCCAGCAGTTTATCAATCTCTGGGGCCAACGTCCTGACTTTC.

J is TRBJ2-3 and V is TRBV13; the match to TRBD1 covers 9 bases. V dropped 4 bases and J dropped 5; count of bases not matched to a gene: 10. CDR3 length equals 16 residues. Germline V gene sequence: CDR1 PRHDT, CDR2 FYEKMQ (reference sequence). The CDR3 sequence: CASSSITGTGLDTQYF. In nucleotides, the CDR3 is TGTGCCAGCAGCTCTATAACCGGGACAGGGTTAGATACGCAGTATTTT.

The chain joins TRBV24-1 to TRBJ2-1; 10 bases map to TRBD2. V lost 1 base and J lost 8; bases outside the gene matches: 19. Germline CDR1 KGHDR, CDR2 SFDVKD. This CDR3 spans 20 amino acids. DNA for the CDR3: TGTGCCACCAGTGATTTTTCGACTAGCGGGCTGAACCCCCTACGGGATGAGCAGTTCTTC. Protein sequence: CATSDFSTSGLNPLRDEQFF.

This clone has a single count. The CDR3 here is CASSDRLLAGSTDTQYF. The CDR3 DNA reads as TGTGCCAGCAGTGACCGCCTACTAGCGGGGAGCACAGATACGCAGTATTTT. The V call is TRBV2, the J call TRBJ2-3; TRBD2 aligns across 10 bases. The germline CDR1 and CDR2 sequences are SNHLY and FYNNEI. Trimming removed 3 bases from V and 0 bases from J; junction bases left unmatched: 6. There are 17 residues in the CDR3.

The table lists this clone with a count of one. The chain recombines TRBV30 with TRBJ1-2; perhaps TRBD1 as D (6 bases). Trimming removed 0 bases at V and 7 bases at J, with 15 bases between. Looked up from germline, CDR1 is GTSNPN and CDR2 is SVGIG (reference sequence). CDR3 size: 14 residues. CDR3 residues: CAWSVDSRGSGYTF. CDR3 nucleotides: TGTGCCTGGAGTGTAGATTCCAGGGGCAGTGGCTACACCTTC.

This clone was found once. The chain recombines TRBV7-3 with TRBJ1-1; D gene unclear. The CDR3 has 13 amino acids. The germline gives CDR1 SGHTA, CDR2 FQGTGA. The V gene lost 2 bases and the J gene lost 5 bases, with 9 bases spanning the gap. The CDR3 DNA sequence: TGTGCCAGCAGCTTAGGGCCAAAAACTGAAGCTTTCTTT. This translates into CASSLGPKTEAFF.

The chain links TRBV5-4 to TRBJ1-1; 9 bases match TRBD1. The CDR3 has 17 residues. The germline V gene encodes CDR1 SGHNT and CDR2 YYREEE (reference sequence). Losses at the gene ends were 0 bases for V and 0 bases for J; bases not matched to a gene: 6. The DNA for the CDR3 is TGTGCCAGCAGCTTGGGTGGGGGACAGGGTCTGAACACTGAAGCTTTCTTT. Its protein product is CASSLGGGQGLNTEAFF.

The chain combines TRBV6-2 or TRBV6-3 with TRBJ1-6; 9 bases fit TRBD1. Germline CDR1 MNHEY, CDR2 SVGEGT. J gave up 7 bases and V 5 bases, and 0 bases lay outside the gene matches. The CDR3 is 13 amino acids. The DNA for the CDR3 is TGTGCCAGCAGTGGACAGGGGAATTCACCCCTCCACTTT. It translates to CASSGQGNSPLHF.

This chain connects TRBV29-1 to TRBJ1-1; 9 bases fit TRBD1. V dropped 7 bases and J dropped 5; count of bases not matched to a gene: 11. CDR3 length equals 14 residues. Looked up from germline, CDR1 is SQVTM and CDR2 is ANQGSEA. The CDR3 is CSGTRGQGYTEAFF. DNA of the CDR3: TGCAGCGGAACTCGGGGACAGGGATATACTGAAGCTTTCTTT.

The J gene is TRBJ2-2, the V gene TRBV4-3, with 7 bases lining up with TRBD2. J lost 6 bases, V lost 4 bases, and 8 bases had no gene match. In germline, CDR1 is LGHNA, CDR2 YSLEER. The CDR3 has 15 residues. This chain's CDR3 is CASSRIGGSAGELFF. The CDR3 DNA reads TGCGCCAGCAGCCGGATCGGGGGGTCAGCCGGGGAGCTGTTTTTT.